Presented here are 31 T cell receptor beta chains from one specimen sequenced in a study of blood T cell repertoires in COVID-19. TCRdb's table, derived via immunoSEQ multiplex PCR, lists solely in-frame clones and lacks some. There are roughly 450,000 clones in the sample; roughly 87% occur only once, and around 0.6% lies in the top ten. The sample consisted of PBMCs or T cells enriched from blood (not recorded which). All receptors derive from a man younger than 35 who had recovered from COVID-19.

The chain joins TRBV5-1 to TRBJ2-7; maybe TRBD2 (5 bases). The V end lost 3 bases, the J end lost 2 bases, and 15 bases lay between the germline ends. The CDR3 length is 15 residues. The germline V gene has CDR1 SGHRS and CDR2 YFSETQ. The CDR3 sequence is CASSSGGLAAYEQYF. CDR3 nucleotides: TGCGCCAGCAGCTCCGGAGGTCTAGCCGCCTACGAGCAGTACTTC.

V and J are TRBV10-3 and TRBJ1-2, with 9 bases identical to TRBD1. CDR1 ENHRY and CDR2 SYGVKD come from the germline V gene. V shed 3 bases, J shed 4 bases, and the junction held 6 bases outside the gene matches. There are 15 residues in the CDR3. Written as DNA, the CDR3 is TGTGCCATCAGTGACGGGACAGGGTTATTCTATGGCTACACCTTC. It yields the protein CAISDGTGLFYGYTF.

CDR3 sequence: CASSSTLLAGGETQYF. CDR3 sequence (DNA): TGTGCCAGCAGCTCGACCCTACTAGCGGGAGGGGAGACCCAGTACTTC. The V gene is TRBV13, the J gene TRBJ2-5; 13 bases line up with TRBD2. The CDR3 length is 16 residues. The germline V gene encodes CDR1 PRHDT and CDR2 FYEKMQ (reference sequence). J was trimmed by 5 bases and V by 4 bases; bases with no gene match: 7. Full variable domain (missing parts from reference TRBV13 and TRBJ2-5): AAGVIQSPRHLIKEKRETATLKCYPIPRHDTVYWYQQGPGQDPQFLISFYEKMQSDKGSIPDRFSAQQFSDYHSELNMSSLELGDSALYFCASSSTLLAGGETQYFGPGTRLLVL.

This clone came up once. The CDR3 loop reads CASSLLVSGGEAFF. CDR3 nucleotides: TGCGCCAGCAGCTTGTTAGTCTCAGGGGGTGAAGCTTTCTTT. The chain employs TRBV5-1 and TRBJ1-1; 7 nucleotides align to TRBD1. Per germline, CDR1 SGHRS and CDR2 YFSETQ. Unmatched junction bases numbered 7, after V lost 1 base and J lost 7 bases. The length of the CDR3 is 14 residues.

The chain combines TRBV6-6 with TRBJ1-1; 7 bases map to TRBD1. The germline V gene has CDR1 MNHNY and CDR2 SVGAGI (reference sequence). The CDR3 totals 15 residues. V was pared by 1 base and J by 3 bases, with 5 bases of the junction left unmatched. The CDR3 sequence: CASSYYQGVDTEAFF. CDR3 coding DNA: TGTGCCAGCAGTTACTATCAGGGGGTGGACACTGAAGCTTTCTTT.

The V call is TRBV5-4, the J call TRBJ1-4; D ambiguous. Looked up from germline, CDR1 is SGHNT and CDR2 is YYREEE (reference sequence). CDR3 length equals 18 residues. Trimming removed 0 bases from V and 1 base from J, with 16 bases in between. The CDR3 DNA reads TGTGCCAGCAGCTTGGTTCCAGGAGGGTCTCTAACTAATGAAAAACTGTTTTTT. Residues: CASSLVPGGSLTNEKLFF.

The chain employs TRBV16 and TRBJ2-2; the match to TRBD2 covers 7 bases. The CDR3 extends over 17 amino acids. The germline gives CDR1 KGHSY, CDR2 FQNENV. The trim removed 3 bases at V and 5 bases at J, leaving 12 bases unmatched. CDR3 in amino acids: CASSQSALAVGTGELFF. The CDR3 bases are TGTGCCAGCAGCCAGTCTGCCCTAGCGGTTGGGACCGGGGAGCTGTTTTTT.

The chain has TRBV7-6 and TRBJ1-2; D might be TRBD1 (5 bases). Germline loops: CDR1 SGHVS, CDR2 FNYEAQ. With 0 bases removed from V and 3 bases from J, the gap between germline ends came to 11 bases. The CDR3 consists of 15 residues. CDR3 residues: CASSLAGAVDYGYTF. As DNA, the CDR3 is TGTGCCAGCAGCTTAGCAGGGGCTGTCGACTATGGCTACACCTTC.

The chain recombines TRBV11-2 with TRBJ2-7; TRBD2 might be the D (5 bases). The CDR3 loop spans 15 amino acids. Per the germline V gene, CDR1 is SGHAT and CDR2 is FQNNGV. Trimming shortened V by 1 base and J by 6 bases, and 16 bases separated the two germline ends. The CDR3 here is CASSLGRPETSEQYF. For the CDR3, the DNA is TGTGCCAGCAGCTTAGGACGACCCGAAACTAGCGAGCAGTACTTC.

This rearrangement joins TRBV15 to TRBJ1-6; perhaps TRBD1 as D (6 bases). Trimming removed 4 bases at V and 14 bases at J, with 21 bases between. Germline CDR1 LNHNV, CDR2 YYDKDF (reference sequence). The CDR3 is 15 residues long. CDR3 DNA: TGTGCCACCAGCATGGGCCGGGACATCGAATTTACCCTCCACTTT. The encoded protein is CATSMGRDIEFTLHF.

The chain recombines TRBV10-1 with TRBJ1-1; D is possibly TRBD1 (6 bases). Trimming removed 8 bases from V and 4 bases from J, with 14 bases in between. The CDR3 is 13 amino acids. From germline, CDR1 is WNHNN and CDR2 SYGVQD (reference sequence). As DNA, the CDR3 is TGCGCCAGCGACGCGGGGGCTGGCACTGAAGCTTTCTTT. Amino acids: CASDAGAGTEAFF.

The gene calls are TRBV20-1 and TRBJ2-1; TRBD2 aligns across 14 bases. The germline V gene has CDR1 DFQATT and CDR2 SNEGSKA (reference sequence). After removal of 3 bases from V and 2 bases from J, the junction contained 12 bases not matched to a gene. The CDR3 extends over 19 amino acids. This chain's CDR3 is CSASMAWGTSGSTYNEQFF. The DNA for the CDR3 is TGCAGTGCTAGTATGGCCTGGGGGACTAGCGGGAGTACCTACAATGAGCAGTTCTTC.

This chain joins TRBV6-1 and TRBJ1-4, with 8 bases lining up with TRBD1. Germline V gives CDR1 MNHNS, CDR2 SASEGT. The CDR3 is 15 amino acids. V gave up 2 bases and J gave up 5 bases; unmatched junction bases: 4. In DNA, the CDR3 is TGTGCCAGCAGTGAATCCCGGACAGGGAATGAAAAACTGTTTTTT. Translating gives CASSESRTGNEKLFF.

The chain employs TRBV19 and TRBJ1-1; possible D gene TRBD1, 6 bases. CDR3 length equals 14 residues. Germline assignment: CDR1 LNHDA and CDR2 SQIVND (reference sequence). V was trimmed by 6 bases and J by 2 bases, leaving 13 bases between them. The CDR3 protein is CASSQTGANTEAFF. The CDR3 DNA reads as TGTGCCAGTAGCCAGACAGGTGCTAACACTGAAGCTTTCTTT.

This rearrangement joins TRBV28 to TRBJ2-7, with D hard to call. The germline V and J ends were trimmed by 3 bases and 1 base, with 10 bases remaining between them. This CDR3 region has 14 residues. The germline V gene has CDR1 MDHEN and CDR2 SYDVKM. The CDR3 bases are TGTGCCAGCAGTTTCCCCGAGACTTCCTACGAGCAGTACTTC. Translated, it gives CASSFPETSYEQYF.

This chain connects TRBV10-3 to TRBJ1-2; 7 nucleotides line up with TRBD1. V lost 10 bases and J lost 4; bases outside the gene matches: 6. The CDR3 runs to 12 residues. CDR1 ENHRY and CDR2 SYGVKD come from the germline V gene. CDR3 amino acids: CASTTGIYGYTF. CDR3 in DNA: TGTGCCAGCACGACAGGGATCTATGGCTACACCTTC.

The CDR3: CASRHSNLAGVPTSYEQYF. CDR3 bases: TGTGCCAGCAGGCACTCGAATCTAGCGGGGGTACCGACCTCCTACGAGCAGTACTTC. The rearrangement joins TRBV2 to TRBJ2-7, with 10 bases that match TRBD2. Germline assignment: CDR1 SNHLY and CDR2 FYNNEI. This CDR3 contains 19 residues. Losses at the gene ends were 6 bases for V and 0 bases for J; bases not matched to a gene: 17.

The genes are TRBV6-1 and TRBJ2-7, with no clear D. The CDR3 loop spans 12 amino acids. The V end was cut by 3 bases, the J end by 1 base, with 4 bases between. Germline lookup yields CDR1 MNHNS and CDR2 SASEGT. For the CDR3, the DNA is TGTGCCAGCAGTGAGACATCCTACGAGCAGTACTTC. Translated: CASSETSYEQYF.

The chain links TRBV4-1 to TRBJ1-2; perhaps TRBD1 as D (6 bases). CDR1 and CDR2 (germline): MGHRA, YSYEKL. The CDR3 contains 17 residues. V lost 1 base to trimming and J lost 5 bases, with 20 bases between them. The CDR3 spells CASSQAPLDSLPYGYTF. CDR3 DNA sequence: TGCGCCAGCAGCCAAGCCCCCCTGGACAGCCTCCCTTATGGCTACACCTTC.

The chain uses TRBV2 and TRBJ1-5; D is possibly TRBD1 (5 bases). The V and J ends lost 8 bases and 5 bases respectively, with 16 bases between them. CDR3 length: 14 residues. CDR1 is SNHLY, CDR2 FYNNEI, per germline. DNA for the CDR3: TGTGCCAGCTCCGACAGAGCTAGGGATCAGCCCCAGCATTTT. Protein: CASSDRARDQPQHF.

This clone was seen a handful of times. The gene calls are TRBV28 and TRBJ1-5; 8 nucleotides agree with TRBD1. J lost 9 bases, V lost 5 bases, and 15 bases had no gene match. This CDR3 region has 16 residues. CDR1 and CDR2 from the germline V gene are MDHEN and SYDVKM. In DNA form, the CDR3 reads TGTGCCAGCAGTCACTCTCCCGGACAGGGAGCAGGGCCCCAGCATTTT. This codes for CASSHSPGQGAGPQHF. Full variable domain (remainder filled in from reference TRBV28 and TRBJ1-5): DVKVTQSSRYLVKRTGEKVFLECVQDMDHENMFWYRQDPGLGLRLIYFSYDVKMKEKGDIPEGYSVSREKKERFSLILESASTNQTSMYLCASSHSPGQGAGPQHFGDGTRLSIL.

V usage is TRBV28 and J usage is TRBJ2-1, with a possible D match to TRBD1 (7 bases). V was shortened by 8 bases and J by 5 bases, with 13 bases between the two germline ends. From germline, CDR1 is MDHEN and CDR2 SYDVKM. The CDR3 has 13 amino acids. The CDR3 spells CASQGGSDNEQFF. Here the CDR3 DNA reads TGTGCCAGCCAGGGGGGCTCAGACAATGAGCAGTTCTTC.

V usage is TRBV5-1 and J usage is TRBJ1-2, with a possible D match to TRBD1 (6 bases). The V and J ends lost 2 bases and 3 bases respectively, with 11 bases between them. CDR1 is SGHRS, CDR2 YFSETQ, per germline. CDR3 size: 14 residues. The CDR3: CASSFGGADYGYTF. Here the CDR3 DNA reads TGCGCCAGCAGCTTTGGGGGGGCGGACTATGGCTACACCTTC.

V usage is TRBV28 and J usage is TRBJ1-2; D may be TRBD1 (5 bases). The CDR3 is 16 residues long. Between the trimmed V and J ends, which lost 3 bases and 8 bases, there was a span of 22 bases. Germline lookup yields CDR1 MDHEN and CDR2 SYDVKM. DNA of the CDR3: TGTGCCAGCAGTTTCCGTAGCGGGGGAGAGGACGACGGCTACACCTTC. This sequence encodes CASSFRSGGEDDGYTF.

The chain combines TRBV12-3 or TRBV12-4 with TRBJ2-3; D is possibly TRBD2 (6 bases). CDR3 length equals 11 residues. The V gene lost 4 bases and the J gene lost 11 bases, with 10 bases spanning the gap. CDR3 protein: CASSSLAQQYF. The CDR3 DNA sequence: TGTGCCAGCAGTTCACTAGCCCAGCAGTATTTT.

The chain has TRBV2 and TRBJ2-1, with 8 nucleotides matching TRBD2. CDR3 size: 14 residues. The ends lost 7 bases at V and 5 bases at J; junction bases unmatched: 7. CDR1 is SNHLY, CDR2 FYNNEI, per germline. The DNA for the CDR3 is TGTGCCAGCACACCCAGCGGGGGAAACAATGAGCAGTTCTTC. Residues: CASTPSGGNNEQFF.

The chain couples TRBV28 to TRBJ1-1, with a tentative D call TRBD1 (6 bases). The CDR3 runs 14 residues. V was pared by 2 bases and J by 5 bases, with 12 bases between. The germline gives CDR1 MDHEN, CDR2 SYDVKM. The CDR3 sequence is CASSLGGSQTEAFF. The CDR3 DNA is TGTGCCAGCAGTTTAGGGGGCAGTCAAACTGAAGCTTTCTTT.

This chain connects TRBV29-1 to TRBJ1-1, with no clear D. Germline lookup yields CDR1 SQVTM and CDR2 ANQGSEA. This CDR3 region has 11 residues. The V and J ends lost 7 bases and 5 bases respectively, with 11 bases between them. The CDR3 here is CSATSGTEAFF. The CDR3 DNA is TGCAGCGCCACTAGCGGGACTGAAGCTTTCTTT.

The chain carries TRBV18 and TRBJ2-1; 11 bases align to TRBD2. V gave up 3 bases and J gave up 7 bases; unmatched junction bases: 5. The CDR3 contains 15 residues. Germline loops: CDR1 KGHSH, CDR2 LQKENI. CDR3 sequence: CASSPGLAGGNEQFF. The CDR3 DNA reads as TGTGCCAGCTCACCTGGGCTAGCGGGAGGAAATGAGCAGTTCTTC.

The chain is built from TRBV6-5 and TRBJ1-5; 9 bases map to TRBD1. This CDR3 is built from 14 residues. Per the germline V gene, CDR1 is MNHEY and CDR2 is SVGAGI. Losses at the gene ends were 6 bases for V and 6 bases for J; bases not matched to a gene: 6. The CDR3 reads CASSRDRVSQPQHF. CDR3 coding DNA: TGTGCCAGCAGCCGGGACAGGGTATCTCAGCCCCAGCATTTT.

This chain joins TRBV4-1 and TRBJ2-7; D is perhaps TRBD1 (5 bases). Deletions cut 1 base from V and 3 bases from J, with 16 bases between. This CDR3 comprises 16 residues. Germline-derived CDR1 and CDR2 are MGHRA and YSYEKL. The CDR3 loop reads CASSQAPGWTFYEQYF. The CDR3 nucleotides read TGCGCCAGCAGCCAAGCCCCGGGCTGGACATTCTACGAGCAGTACTTC.